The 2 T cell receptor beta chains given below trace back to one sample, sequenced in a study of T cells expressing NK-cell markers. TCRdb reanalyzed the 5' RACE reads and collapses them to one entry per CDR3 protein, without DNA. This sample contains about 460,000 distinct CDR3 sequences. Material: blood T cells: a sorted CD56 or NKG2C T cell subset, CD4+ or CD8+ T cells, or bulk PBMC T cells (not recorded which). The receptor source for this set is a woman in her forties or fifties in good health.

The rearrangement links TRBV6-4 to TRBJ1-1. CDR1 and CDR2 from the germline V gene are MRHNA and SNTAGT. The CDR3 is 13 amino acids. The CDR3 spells CASSRGFGTEAFF.

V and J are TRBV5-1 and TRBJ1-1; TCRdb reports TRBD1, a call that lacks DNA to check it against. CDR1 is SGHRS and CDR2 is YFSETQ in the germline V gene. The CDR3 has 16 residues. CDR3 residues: CASSLAVIGENTEAFF.